This entry concerns a single T cell receptor beta chain. The data are from a study of blood T cell repertoires in COVID-19. V lost 2 bases to trimming and J lost 0 bases; unmatched junction nucleotides: 7. Germline CDR1 LNHDA, CDR2 SQIVND (reference sequence). The CDR3 totals 17 residues. Here immunoSEQ multiplex PCR was the method, and the copy in TCRdb shows in-frame clones only, minus some. There are about 240,000 clones in the sample; 65% to 90% occur only once, and 4% to 5% lies in the top ten. The chain is built from TRBV19 and TRBJ1-3, with 7 bases aligning to TRBD1. This sequence originates from a woman in her 70s with acute or convalescent COVID-19. Sequencing used peripheral blood. In DNA, the CDR3 is TGTGCCAGTAGTATAACCTACAGGGGAGTCTCTGGAAACACCATATATTTT. Translated: CASSITYRGVSGNTIYF. Full variable domain (outside the CDR3, taken from reference TRBV19 and TRBJ1-3): DGGITQSPKYLFRKEGQNVTLSCEQNLNHDAMYWYRQDPGQGLRLIYYSQIVNDFQKGDIAEGYSVSREKKESFPLTVTSAQKNPTAFYLCASSITYRGVSGNTIYFGEGSWLTVV.